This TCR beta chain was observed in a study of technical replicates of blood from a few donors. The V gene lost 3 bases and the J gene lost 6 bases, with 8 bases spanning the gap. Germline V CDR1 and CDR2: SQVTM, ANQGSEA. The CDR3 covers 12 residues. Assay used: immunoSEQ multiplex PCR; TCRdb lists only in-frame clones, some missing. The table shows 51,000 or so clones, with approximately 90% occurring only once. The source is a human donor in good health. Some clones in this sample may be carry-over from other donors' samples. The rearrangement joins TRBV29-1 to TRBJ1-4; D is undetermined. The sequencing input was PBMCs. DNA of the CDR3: TGCAGCGTTGAGTTCTCCGATGAAAAACTGTTTTTT. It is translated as CSVEFSDEKLFF.